Below are 32 T cell receptor beta chains sequenced from a single sample in a study of blood T cells in healthy people across ages. Primers used in a second PCR of about 7 to 12 cycles were a sample-barcoded 5' primer and a J-beta primer mix. TCRdb called the 5' RACE reads again in MiXCR, with one record for every CDR3 protein. The sample includes about 1,500,000 distinct CDR3 sequences, approximately 28% of them seen just once. The sequenced sample was blood. The receptor source for this set is a woman younger than 45 in good health.

This clonotype was counted a single time. The rearrangement uses TRBV7-8 and TRBJ2-3; D perhaps matches TRBD2 (6 bases). Germline CDR1 reads SGHVS; CDR2 reads FQNEAQ. V was clipped by 5 bases and J by 0 bases, with 15 bases between them. CDR3 length equals 16 residues. CDR3 nucleotides: TGTGCCAGCAGCCCCGTTTGGCGGGGAAGCACAGATACGCAGTATTTT. This sequence encodes CASSPVWRGSTDTQYF.

The gene calls are TRBV2 and TRBJ2-3; the D gene is possibly TRBD1 (6 bases). The CDR3 extends over 18 amino acids. CDR1 is SNHLY and CDR2 is FYNNEI in the germline V gene. Trimming took 7 bases from V and 1 from J, leaving 24 bases between them. CDR3 sequence (DNA): TGTGCCAGCACAGGGGTCCCTGGGGAAACGGAAGGCACAGATACGCAGTATTTT. Translated, it gives CASTGVPGETEGTDTQYF.

This clonotype was observed a handful of times. The V gene is TRBV16, the J gene TRBJ2-5, with 11 bases that match TRBD2. Germline trimming cut 1 base from V and 11 bases from J; bases unmatched to any gene: 9. This CDR3 contains 15 residues. CDR1 and CDR2 (germline): KGHSY, FQNENV. The CDR3 DNA is TGTGCCAGCAGCCAATTAGCGGGAGGGAACAATGAGCAGTACTTC. Translating gives CASSQLAGGNNEQYF. Based on the CDR3 plus reference TRBV16 and TRBJ2-5, the full variable domain is GEEVAQTPKHLVRGEGQKAKLYCAPIKGHSYVFWYQQVLKNEFKFLISFQNENVFDETGMPKERFSAKCLPNSPCSLEIQATKLEDSAVYFCASSQLAGGNNEQYFGPGTRLLVL.

In its sample, this clonotype was seen a few times. The chain has TRBV7-9 and TRBJ2-7; perhaps TRBD1 as D (6 bases). The germline V gene has CDR1 SEHNR and CDR2 FQNEAQ (reference sequence). The ends were cut back, 6 bases at V and 6 bases at J, with 15 bases in the middle. The CDR3 totals 13 residues. The CDR3 sequence is CASSPNRAVEQYF. CDR3 nucleotide sequence: TGTGCCAGCAGTCCGAACAGGGCGGTCGAGCAGTACTTC.

This clonotype was found a few times. This chain joins TRBV24-1 and TRBJ2-1; D may be TRBD1 (5 bases). Germline lookup yields CDR1 KGHDR and CDR2 SFDVKD. The CDR3 runs 14 residues. Trimming took 8 bases from V and 8 from J, leaving 18 bases between them. For the CDR3, the DNA is TGTGCCACCACCGCGCCCGTAGGGGCCGATGAGCAGTTCTTC. It codes for CATTAPVGADEQFF.

The chain uses TRBV18 and TRBJ1-1, with TRBD1 identical over 7 bases. Germline CDR1 and CDR2: KGHSH and LQKENI. The CDR3 length is 13 residues. With V trimmed by 5 bases and J by 8 bases, 8 bases remained unmatched. This CDR3 is CASSSEPTGEAFF. The DNA of the CDR3 is TGTGCCAGCTCATCCGAGCCGACAGGGGAAGCTTTCTTT.

This chain uses TRBV19 with TRBJ2-1; 9 nucleotides align to TRBD1. Germline lookup yields CDR1 LNHDA and CDR2 SQIVND (reference sequence). This CDR3 spans 13 amino acids. Unmatched junction bases numbered 3, after V lost 4 bases and J lost 8 bases. CDR3 sequence reads: CASSTRTGDEQFF. The CDR3 region has the DNA TGTGCCAGTAGTACTCGGACAGGGGATGAGCAGTTCTTC. Variable domain in full (rest from reference TRBV19 and TRBJ2-1): DGGITQSPKYLFRKEGQNVTLSCEQNLNHDAMYWYRQDPGQGLRLIYYSQIVNDFQKGDIAEGYSVSREKKESFPLTVTSAQKNPTAFYLCASSTRTGDEQFFGPGTRLTVL.

The V gene is TRBV5-1, the J gene TRBJ1-1; unclear D gene. The CDR3 loop spans 15 amino acids. V lost 4 bases to trimming and J lost 0 bases, with 13 bases between them. Germline-derived CDR1 and CDR2 are SGHRS and YFSETQ. For the CDR3, the DNA is TGCGCCAGCAGCCTGAGGACGAGGGTGAACACTGAAGCTTTCTTT. Translation: CASSLRTRVNTEAFF.

The chain couples TRBV7-2 to TRBJ1-1; D call uncertain. The germline CDR1 and CDR2 sequences are SGHTA and FQGNSA. The V end lost 5 bases, the J end lost 4 bases, and 11 bases lay between the germline ends. This CDR3 spans 13 amino acids. The CDR3 here is CASSGKVRTEAFF. CDR3 nucleotides: TGTGCCAGCAGCGGAAAGGTCCGCACTGAAGCTTTCTTT.

The V call is TRBV6-1, the J call TRBJ2-1, with TRBD2 identical over 9 bases. The J call may be incorrect, as the DNA end agrees better with TRBJ2-7. From germline, CDR1 is MNHNS and CDR2 SASEGT. CDR3 length: 20 amino acids. The DNA of the CDR3 is TGTGCCAGCAGTGATCGGTATGGTAGCGGGAGTCCGAGCTCCTACAATGAGCAGTACTTC. Protein sequence: CASSDRYGSGSPSSYNEQYF.

Worth noting for this clonotype: A much larger clonotype is one base distant, so this may be a read error. The gene calls are TRBV5-1 and TRBJ2-5; D is possibly TRBD1 (6 bases). The CDR3 is 14 amino acids. In germline, CDR1 is SGHRS, CDR2 YFSETQ. The CDR3 DNA is TGCACCAGCAGCCCAGGACAGATCCAAGAGACCCAGTACTTC. Its translation is CTSSPGQIQETQYF.

The chain combines TRBV30 with TRBJ1-2, with no clear D. Germline V gives CDR1 GTSNPN, CDR2 SVGIG (reference sequence). The CDR3 runs 13 residues. The V gene lost 3 bases and the J gene lost 3 bases, with 11 bases spanning the gap. The CDR3 nucleotides are TGTGCCTGGAGAGTGGCCGGCTACTATGGCTACACCTTC. Encoded protein: CAWRVAGYYGYTF.

This clonotype was observed many times. The J gene is TRBJ1-2, the V gene TRBV6-2 or TRBV6-3; 7 nucleotides line up with TRBD1. V shed 5 bases and J 8 bases; nucleotides not matched to a gene: 14. Germline V gene sequence: CDR1 MNHEY, CDR2 SVGEGT. This CDR3 has 15 residues. The CDR3 DNA sequence: TGTGCCAGCAGTCACGGACAGGCTAATTGGAAAGGCTACACCTTC. Translation: CASSHGQANWKGYTF.

CDR3 sequence reads: CASTVASLANNEQFF. CDR3 DNA sequence: TGTGCCAGCACCGTAGCGAGCCTAGCGAACAATGAGCAGTTCTTC. The V call is TRBV7-2, the J call TRBJ2-1, with D maybe TRBD2 (6 bases). The germline V and J ends were trimmed by 7 bases and 5 bases, with 18 bases remaining between them. The CDR3 totals 15 residues. Germline-derived CDR1 and CDR2 are SGHTA and FQGNSA.

The chain combines TRBV19 with TRBJ2-2; D not resolved. The germline V and J ends were trimmed by 8 bases and 3 bases, with 10 bases remaining between them. This CDR3 has 13 amino acids. CDR1 is LNHDA, CDR2 SQIVND, per germline (reference sequence). The CDR3 loop reads CASWNLDTGELFF. The CDR3 bases are TGTGCCAGTTGGAATTTGGACACCGGGGAGCTGTTTTTT.

The J gene is TRBJ2-3, the V gene TRBV29-1; D perhaps matches TRBD1 (5 bases). Germline values: CDR1 SQVTM, CDR2 ANQGSEA. Trimming took off 4 bases at V and 5 bases at J, with 22 bases between the two ends. This CDR3 contains 16 residues. CDR3 protein: CSVGGSGSRAGDTQYF. In DNA, the CDR3 is TGCAGCGTTGGGGGCAGTGGAAGCCGAGCAGGAGATACGCAGTATTTT.

This clonotype appeared a few times. The chain recombines TRBV7-6 with TRBJ2-5, with D possibly matching TRBD2 (6 bases). The V end lost 4 bases, the J end lost 5 bases, and 14 bases lay between the germline ends. CDR1 and CDR2 (germline): SGHVS, FNYEAQ. CDR3 length equals 14 residues. The CDR3 loop reads CASSWNPGEETQYF. CDR3 DNA: TGTGCCAGCAGCTGGAACCCGGGGGAGGAGACCCAGTACTTC.

Ten or more counts support this clonotype. This chain connects TRBV12-3 or TRBV12-4 to TRBJ1-5; D remains unclear. Deletions cut 6 bases from V and 4 bases from J, with 10 bases between. This CDR3 comprises 13 residues. CDR3 nucleotides: TGTGCCAGCAGCCTAACCACGAATCAGCCCCAGCATTTT. Amino acids: CASSLTTNQPQHF.

This clonotype has just a few counts. The junction shows a germline mismatch at one end, possibly a read error. The chain has TRBV3-1 and TRBJ2-7; TRBD2 aligns across 7 bases. Per germline, CDR1 LGHDT and CDR2 YNNKEL (reference sequence). The CDR3 is 13 residues long. The CDR3 DNA is TGTGCCAGCAGTCAAGCGGGGTTGTACGAGCAGTACTTC. It yields the protein CASSQAGLYEQYF.

This clonotype showed up just a few times. The chain joins TRBV3-1 to TRBJ2-6; D is possibly TRBD1 (6 bases). This CDR3 is 21 amino acids long. Per germline, CDR1 LGHDT and CDR2 YNNKEL (reference sequence). With 1 base removed from V and 0 bases from J, the gap between germline ends came to 22 bases. In DNA, the CDR3 is TGTGCCAGCAGCCAAGTAGGAGGAACAGGGCAATCCCCCTCTGGGGCCAACGTCCTGACTTTC. Its translation: CASSQVGGTGQSPSGANVLTF.

The sample holds a few counts of this clonotype. This chain connects TRBV27 to TRBJ1-6, with D maybe TRBD1 (5 bases). V was cut by 3 bases and J by 6 bases, with 12 bases left in between. This CDR3 spans 15 amino acids. Germline CDR1 reads MNHEY; CDR2 reads SMNVEV (reference sequence). The CDR3 DNA is TGTGCCAGCAGTTTGTATGAGGGGAGTAATTCACCCCTCCACTTT. It encodes CASSLYEGSNSPLHF.

The V and J genes are TRBV28 and TRBJ2-1; D may be TRBD1 (6 bases). Trimming cost V 5 bases and J 5 bases, with 16 bases left between them. CDR3 length: 15 amino acids. Germline V gene sequence: CDR1 MDHEN, CDR2 SYDVKM. The CDR3 DNA reads as TGTGCCAGCAGTGTGGACAGTGCCTTTAACAATGAGCAGTTCTTC. Its protein is CASSVDSAFNNEQFF.

The chain combines TRBV20-1 with TRBJ2-5; D remains unclear. Germline V gives CDR1 DFQATT, CDR2 SNEGSKA (reference sequence). The V end lost 1 base, the J end lost 5 bases, and 20 bases lay between the germline ends. The CDR3 consists of 16 residues. In nucleotides, the CDR3 is TGCAGTGCTAGAGCGAGTAGCCAAGGATTGCCGGAGACCCAGTACTTC. Protein product: CSARASSQGLPETQYF.

V and J are TRBV6-2 or TRBV6-3 and TRBJ1-5; D uncertain. The CDR3 consists of 15 residues. The germline CDR1 and CDR2 sequences are MNHEY and SVGEGT. Between the trimmed V and J ends, which lost 7 bases and 5 bases, there was a span of 18 bases. The CDR3 loop is CASTQRSVGYQPQHF. The CDR3 DNA is TGTGCCAGCACACAACGAAGTGTGGGGTATCAGCCCCAGCATTTT.

V and J are TRBV30 and TRBJ1-1; 8 nucleotides match TRBD1. Germline CDR1 is GTSNPN and CDR2 is SVGIG (reference sequence). This CDR3 contains 12 residues. V shed 7 bases, J shed 8 bases, and the junction held 9 bases outside the gene matches. CDR3: CALQGVSFEAFF. The CDR3 region has the DNA TGTGCCTTACAGGGGGTTTCGTTCGAAGCTTTCTTT.

The chain combines TRBV6-5 with TRBJ1-1; D possibly corresponds to TRBD1 (5 bases). V gave up 0 bases and J gave up 2 bases, with 10 bases separating them. The germline CDR1 and CDR2 sequences are MNHEY and SVGAGI. This CDR3 spans 15 amino acids. The CDR3 protein is CASSYSSGGNTEAFF. The CDR3 region has the DNA TGTGCCAGCAGTTACTCGAGTGGGGGAAACACTGAAGCTTTCTTT.

The V gene is TRBV12-3 or TRBV12-4, the J gene TRBJ2-2, with TRBD1 matching over 7 bases. The CDR3 loop spans 15 amino acids. V was clipped by 5 bases and J by 7 bases; unmatched bases: 10. As DNA, the CDR3 is TGTGCCAGCAGTCCGACCTACAGGGGCCGCGGGGAGCTGTTTTTT. Its protein product is CASSPTYRGRGELFF.

The rearrangement uses TRBV29-1 and TRBJ1-1, with no clear D. This CDR3 is 16 amino acids long. The germline V gene has CDR1 SQVTM and CDR2 ANQGSEA. Trimming pared 4 bases from V and 0 bases from J, leaving 18 bases between. The CDR3 reads CSVVGARRNMNTEAFF. In DNA form, the CDR3 reads TGCAGCGTTGTCGGCGCCAGACGTAACATGAACACTGAAGCTTTCTTT. The complete variable domain, with remaining parts taken from reference TRBV29-1 and TRBJ1-1, reads SAVISQKPSRDICQRGTSLTIQCQVDSQVTMMFWYRQQPGQSLTLIATANQGSEATYESGFVIDKFPISRPNLTFSTLTVSNMSPEDSSIYLCSVVGARRNMNTEAFFGQGTRLTVV.

V and J are TRBV29-1 and TRBJ2-3, with TRBD1 identical over 7 bases. The germline V gene encodes CDR1 SQVTM and CDR2 ANQGSEA. The CDR3 covers 14 residues. V gave up 1 base and J gave up 2 bases; unmatched junction bases: 3. The CDR3 region is CSVEGTGITDTQYF. The CDR3 DNA follows: TGCAGCGTTGAAGGGACAGGCATCACAGATACGCAGTATTTT.

The chain uses TRBV12-5 and TRBJ2-1, with D possibly TRBD2 on 6 matching bases. Germline assignment: CDR1 LGHNT and CDR2 FRNRAP. This CDR3 has 17 amino acids. V lost 5 bases, J lost 10 bases, and 27 bases lay in between. The chain's CDR3 is CASGTPGGAEAVGEQFF. CDR3 coding DNA: TGTGCTAGTGGTACCCCCGGGGGAGCGGAAGCGGTCGGGGAGCAGTTCTTC. Using reference TRBV12-5 and TRBJ2-1 for the parts outside the CDR3, the full variable domain is DARVTQTPRHKVTEMGQEVTMRCQPILGHNTVFWYRQTMMQGLELLAYFRNRAPLDDSGMPKDRFSAEMPDATLATLKIQPSEPRDSAVYFCASGTPGGAEAVGEQFFGPGTRLTVL.

As concerns this clonotype: Just one base apart from a much larger clone, this may be a read error. The chain employs TRBV10-2 and TRBJ2-1; D is unresolved. The length of the CDR3 is 13 residues. Germline V CDR1 and CDR2: WSHSY, SAAADI. The CDR3 spells CASKPSVDNEHFF. In nucleotides, the CDR3 is TGCGCCAGCAAGCCCTCCGTTGACAATGAGCATTTCTTC.

There are a few counts of this clonotype. With a much larger clone just one base away, this may be a read error. The genes are TRBV5-1 and TRBJ2-7; tentative D call: TRBD2 (6 bases). Germline lookup yields CDR1 SGHRS and CDR2 YFSETQ. The CDR3 runs to 15 residues. This chain's CDR3 is CAGSLVPGEIYEQYF. The CDR3 coding sequence is TGCGCCGGCAGCTTGGTACCGGGGGAGATCTACGAGCAGTACTTC. The entire variable domain, with the rest obtained from reference TRBV5-1 and TRBJ2-7, is as follows: KAGVTQTPRYLIKTRGQQVTLSCSPISGHRSVSWYQQTPGQGLQFLFEYFSETQRNKGNFPGRFSGRQFSNSRSEMNVSTLELGDSALYLCAGSLVPGEIYEQYFGPGTRLTVT.